These 10 T cell receptor beta chains were all obtained from the same sample, sequenced in a study of T-cell memory formation after mild COVID-19 (dated by TCRdb to the early 2020s). The method was 5' RACE. Sequencing relied on an Illumina NovaSeq 6000. TCRdb handled the public reads itself, with Q25 trimming in fastp and clone calling in MiXCR, and kept productive beta chains. CDR3 protein duplicates are merged, each entry listing the most common genes and DNA. This sample comprises just under 350,000 distinct CDR3 sequences, approximately 13% of them detected only once. Roughly 23% of the sample comes from the top ten. The sample taken for sequencing was PBMCs or a T cell subset sorted from them (not recorded which). The receptors shown here come from a man younger than 30 who had mild COVID-19 (a few samples of this study predate the infection). The sample titles of this study are shuffled in the database, so cell type and time point are left out; the donor was told from shared clones.

This rearrangement joins TRBV9 to TRBJ2-4; tentatively, D is TRBD1 or TRBD2 (5 bases each). V dropped 4 bases and J dropped 7 bases, with 15 bases sitting between them. This CDR3 has 14 residues. The germline V gene encodes CDR1 SGDLS and CDR2 YYNGEE. As DNA, the CDR3 is TGTGCCAGCAGCTCTGGGACCCTAGGGAACATTCAGTACTTC. This gives the protein CASSSGTLGNIQYF.

The sample holds a few counts of this clonotype. The chain combines TRBV7-9 with TRBJ2-1; the D is unclear. The V end lost 5 bases, the J end lost 7 bases, and 12 bases lay between the germline ends. CDR3 size: 13 residues. The germline gives CDR1 SEHNR, CDR2 FQNEAQ (reference sequence). In DNA form, the CDR3 reads TGTGCCAGCAGCCACCTCCCCCGGAATGAGCAGTTCTTC. Amino acids: CASSHLPRNEQFF.

The chain combines TRBV6-5 with TRBJ1-1; a possible D gene is TRBD1 (5 bases). V dropped 9 bases and J dropped 1 base, with 12 bases sitting between them. Germline CDR1 and CDR2: MNHEY and SVGAGI. The CDR3 contains 13 residues. The CDR3 region is CASHDRRNTEAFF. DNA for the CDR3: TGTGCCAGTCATGACAGACGGAACACTGAAGCTTTCTTT.

This clonotype was counted between two and nine times. This sequence joins TRBV11-2 and TRBJ2-1, with 7 positions matching TRBD2. Germline V gene lookup returns CDR1 SGHAT and CDR2 FQNNGV. Trimming took 0 bases from V and 7 from J; bases not matched to a gene: 3. The CDR3 is 14 residues long. CDR3 loop: CASSLEGGLNEQFF. The CDR3 DNA is TGTGCCAGCAGCTTAGAGGGGGGACTAAATGAGCAGTTCTTC.

The count of this clonotype is one. The chain joins TRBV4-1 to TRBJ2-7; D remains ambiguous. Germline CDR1 is MGHRA and CDR2 is YSYEKL. The CDR3 is made up of 14 amino acids. Trimming shortened V by 0 bases and J by 4 bases, and 10 bases separated the two germline ends. CDR3 protein: CASSQESVPYEQYV. CDR3 DNA sequence: TGCGCCAGCAGCCAAGAATCGGTGCCTTACGAGCAGTACGTC.

This chain uses TRBV5-1 with TRBJ1-2; TRBD1 aligns across 9 bases. CDR1 is SGHRS and CDR2 is YFSETQ in the germline V gene. V shed 3 bases, J shed 6 bases, and the junction held 6 bases outside the gene matches. The CDR3 totals 14 residues. CDR3 nucleotides: TGCGCCAGCAGCTCGCAACAGGGGGCGGATGGCTACACCTTC. Encoded protein: CASSSQQGADGYTF.

This sequence joins TRBV4-1 and TRBJ1-1, with 9 positions matching TRBD1. This CDR3 has 15 residues. V trimming: 2 bases; J trimming: 1 base; junction bases outside the gene matches: 2. Germline CDR1 is MGHRA and CDR2 is YSYEKL. The CDR3 loop reads CASSQQDRGNTEAFF. The CDR3 DNA follows: TGCGCCAGCAGCCAACAGGACAGGGGGAACACTGAAGCTTTCTTT.

The V gene is TRBV7-3, the J gene TRBJ2-5; 8 nucleotides match TRBD1. This CDR3 is 14 amino acids long. Germline V gene sequence: CDR1 SGHTA, CDR2 FQGTGA. V was pared by 5 bases and J by 5 bases, with 7 bases of the junction left unmatched. The CDR3 nucleotides are TGTGCCAGCAGCCCCGACAGGGGATCGGAGACCCAGTACTTC. This sequence encodes CASSPDRGSETQYF.

This clonotype was observed a handful of times. The J gene is TRBJ2-2, the V gene TRBV30, with 7 bases matching TRBD1. The germline CDR1 and CDR2 sequences are GTSNPN and SVGIG (reference sequence). The V gene end was trimmed by 5 bases and the J gene end by 7 bases; junction bases not matched to a gene: 4. The CDR3 sequence is 12 residues long. CDR3 bases: TGTGCCTGGGACAGGGATAACGGGGAGCTGTTTTTT. Translated, it gives CAWDRDNGELFF.

The sample holds a few counts of this clonotype. V usage is TRBV6-2 or TRBV6-3 and J usage is TRBJ2-1, with TRBD2 identical over 7 bases. The CDR3 length is 17 residues. Germline-derived CDR1 and CDR2 are MNHEY and SVGEGT. V gave up 5 bases and J gave up 12 bases; unmatched junction bases: 22. The CDR3 reads CASSPGSGGWAGAWQFF. As DNA, the CDR3 is TGTGCCAGCAGTCCGGGTTCCGGGGGGTGGGCAGGCGCTTGGCAGTTCTTC.